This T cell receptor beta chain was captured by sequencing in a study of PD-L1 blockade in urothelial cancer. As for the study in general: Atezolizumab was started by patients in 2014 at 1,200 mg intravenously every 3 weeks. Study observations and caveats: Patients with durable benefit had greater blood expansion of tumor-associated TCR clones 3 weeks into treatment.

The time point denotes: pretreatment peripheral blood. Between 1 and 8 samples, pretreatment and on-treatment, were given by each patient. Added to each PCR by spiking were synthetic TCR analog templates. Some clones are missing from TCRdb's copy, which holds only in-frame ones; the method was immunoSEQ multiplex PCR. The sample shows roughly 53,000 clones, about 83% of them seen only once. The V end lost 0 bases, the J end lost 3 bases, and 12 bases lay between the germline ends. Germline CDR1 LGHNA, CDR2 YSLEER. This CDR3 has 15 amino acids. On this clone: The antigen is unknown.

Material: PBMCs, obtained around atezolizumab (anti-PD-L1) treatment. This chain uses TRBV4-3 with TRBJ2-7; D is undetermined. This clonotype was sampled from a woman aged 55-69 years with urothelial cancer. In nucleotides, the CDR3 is TGCGCCAGCAGCCAAGATAGCTCCCCTGGCTACGAGCAGTACTTC. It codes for CASSQDSSPGYEQYF.